The rows below give T cell receptor beta chains drawn from one sample of a study of cytomegalovirus exposure and HLA in healthy donors. Sequencing was performed with immunoSEQ multiplex PCR; in TCRdb, only in-frame clones are kept and a portion is missing. Of 45,000 to 60,000 clones listed, 93% are singletons. Sequenced: PBMCs. Every receptor here comes from a woman between 18 and 30 years old in good health and CMV-seronegative. CDR3s include the opening cysteine and the closing phenylalanine or tryptophan. D genes are given only for firm matches. Clone size is shown for a subset of rows, as once, few, many or a class of expanded clone.

>TRBV4-1|TRBD1|.|TRBJ1-2
TGCGCCAGCAGCCCAGGGGGGACAGGGGTCTATGGCTACACCTTC
CASSPGGTGVYGYTF
>TRBV5-6|TRBD1|.|TRBJ1-5
TGTGCCAGCAGCTTGGGGACGGGACAGCGTTCGCAAGTGACCCAGCATTTT
CASSLGTGQRSQVTQHF
>TRBV19|.|.|TRBJ1-2
TGTGCCAGTACTAGCGGACGGGCTGAGGGCTATGGCTACACCTTC
CASTSGRAEGYGYTF
>TRBV10-2|.|.|TRBJ2-2
TGCGCCAGGAGGGGGTGGAAGGCCGCGAACACCGGGGAGCTGTTTTTT
CARRGWKAANTGELFF
>TRBV7-8|TRBD2|.|TRBJ2-2
TGTGCCAGCAGCCTACGACTAGCGGGATATTCTGGGGAGCTGTTTTTT
CASSLRLAGYSGELFF
>TRBV2|.|.|TRBJ1-1
TGTGCCAGCAGTGATGTAGAGAACACTGAAGCTTTCTTT
CASSDVENTEAFF
>TRBV5-1|.|.|TRBJ1-2
TGCGCCAGCAGCTTGGAGCATGGCTACACCTTC
CASSLEHGYTF
>TRBV13|TRBD2|once|TRBJ2-1
TGTGCCAGCAGCTCAGAAGTAGCGGGAGGGAACAATGAGCAGTTCTTC
CASSSEVAGGNNEQFF
>TRBV7-9|TRBD1|.|TRBJ2-4
TGTGCCAGCAGCTCACCGGGACAGGTAGCCAAAAACATTCAGTACTTC
CASSSPGQVAKNIQYF
>TRBV28|.|.|TRBJ1-5
TGTGCCAGCAGTTTAGGGGCTAACAGGTACTATAGCAATCAGCCCCAGCATTTT
CASSLGANRYYSNQPQHF
>TRBV14|.|.|TRBJ2-3
TGTGCCAGCAGTCGGGACTTCACAGATACGCAGTATTTT
CASSRDFTDTQYF
>TRBV5-4|TRBD1|few|TRBJ2-1
TGTGCCAGCAGCTTGGCCGGACAGGGGGCTCATGAGCAGTTCTTC
CASSLAGQGAHEQFF
>TRBV7-9|.|.|TRBJ1-1
TGTGCCAGCAGCTTACAACAGGGTAACACTGAAGCTTTCTTT
CASSLQQGNTEAFF
>TRBV7-2|.|.|TRBJ2-5
TGTGCCAGCAGCCCCTCCGTGACTAGCCAAGAGACCCAGTACTTC
CASSPSVTSQETQYF
>TRBV18|TRBD2|.|TRBJ2-2
TGTGCCAGCTCACCGGCTAGCGGGAGTTTGGGGAACACCGGGGAGCTGTTTTTT
CASSPASGSLGNTGELFF
>TRBV11-3|TRBD2|.|TRBJ2-7
TGTGCCAGCAGCTTAACGACCTTCGGCGGGGGGGATCACGAGCAGTACTTC
CASSLTTFGGGDHEQYF
>TRBV27|.|.|TRBJ2-7
TGTGCCAGCAGTAAAGCGGACGGATCCTACGAGCAGTACTTC
CASSKADGSYEQYF
>TRBV23-1|TRBD1|.|TRBJ1-5
TGCGCCAGCAGTCAATCTGAGGTGCTGACAGGGAGGAGTTCCAATCAGCCCCAGCATTTT
CASSQSEVLTGRSSNQPQHF
>TRBV6-1|.|.|TRBJ1-3
TGTGCCAGTAGTATCCAGGGGATAAACACCATATATTTT
CASSIQGINTIYF
>TRBV7-9|.|.|TRBJ2-3
TGTGCCAGCAGCCCCGGTCAGGGTAGCACAGATACGCAGTATTTT
CASSPGQGSTDTQYF
>TRBV6-6|TRBD2|.|TRBJ2-5
TGTGCCAGCAGTTACACTAGCGGGCGAGAGACCCAGTACTTC
CASSYTSGRETQYF
>TRBV7-2|.|.|TRBJ1-5
TGTGCCAGCAGCTTAGGTGGGGGGAGGCAGCCCCAGCATTTT
CASSLGGGRQPQHF
>TRBV2|.|.|TRBJ1-2
TGTGCCAGCAGGAGGCGTGACAGTATCTATGGCTACACCTTC
CASRRRDSIYGYTF
>TRBV11-2|TRBD1|.|TRBJ2-3
TGTGCCAGCAGCCAGGGGGCCAGGGGCTCAGATACGCAGTATTTT
CASSQGARGSDTQYF
>TRBV9|TRBD1|.|TRBJ1-1
TGTGCCAGCAGCGTAGAAGGAAGGGGGCGCGATCCGGCTTTCTTT
CASSVEGRGRDPAFF
>TRBV7-3|.|once|TRBJ2-7
TGTGCCAGCAGCTTAGGTGCGTCCTACGAGCAGTACTTC
CASSLGASYEQYF
>TRBV13|.|.|TRBJ1-2
TGTGCCAGCAGCTTACAGGGCTATGGCTACACCTTC
CASSLQGYGYTF
>TRBV5-6|TRBD2|.|TRBJ2-1
TGTGCCAGCAGCCTGAGGACTAGCGGGAGGCTCAATGAGCAGTTCTTC
CASSLRTSGRLNEQFF
>TRBV19|.|.|TRBJ1-2
TGTGCCAGTAATAAGGGGTTGAGTGGCTACACCTTC
CASNKGLSGYTF
>TRBV5-5|.|.|TRBJ1-1
TGTGCCAGCAGCTTGGGGTACCCAGTTGTGAACACTGAAGCTTTCTTT
CASSLGYPVVNTEAFF
>TRBV18|.|.|TRBJ2-5
TGTGCCAGCTCCCGCAGGACAGAAAAACAAGAGACCCAGTACTTC
CASSRRTEKQETQYF
>TRBV19|.|once|TRBJ1-2
TGTGCCACCTATCAAGCGGAGTCCAGAAACTATGGCTACACCTTC
CATYQAESRNYGYTF
>TRBV28|TRBD2|.|TRBJ2-3
TGTGCCAGCAGAAAGACTAGCGGCAGGACAGATACGCAGTATTTT
CASRKTSGRTDTQYF
>TRBV28|.|.|TRBJ1-1
TGTGCCAGCAGTTTTCCGGCCGAGGCTGAAGCTTTCTTT
CASSFPAEAEAFF
>TRBV9|TRBD2|.|TRBJ2-2
TGTGCCAGCAGCGTAGGGCAACTAGCGGGAGCCGGGGAGCTGTTTTTT
CASSVGQLAGAGELFF
>TRBV19|.|.|TRBJ2-1
TGTGCCAGTAGCTTATCGTGGAACAGGGTTCACAATGAGCAGTTCTTC
CASSLSWNRVHNEQFF
>TRBV2|TRBD2|.|TRBJ2-3
TGTGCCAGCGGAGTAGCGGGATCCACAGATACGCAGTATTTT
CASGVAGSTDTQYF
>TRBV7-9|.|.|TRBJ2-3
TGTGCCAGCAGCTTAGCGGGGCGAGTCCCAGATACGCAGTATTTT
CASSLAGRVPDTQYF
>TRBV9|TRBD2|.|TRBJ2-3
TGTGCCAGCAGCGCTGGGACTAGCGGGGAGAGCACAGATACGCAGTATTTT
CASSAGTSGESTDTQYF
>TRBV6-6|.|once|TRBJ1-6
TGTGCCAGCAGTTCCTCCGGGGATTCACCCCTCCACTTT
CASSSSGDSPLHF
>TRBV5-4|TRBD1|.|TRBJ1-3
TGTGCCAGCAGCTTCGACAGGGGGGGTACTCCGAGTGGAAACACCATATATTTT
CASSFDRGGTPSGNTIYF
>TRBV6-1|TRBD1|.|TRBJ1-2
TGTGCCAGCAGTGAAATTTGGGGACAGGATGGCTACACCTTC
CASSEIWGQDGYTF
>TRBV5-1|TRBD1|.|TRBJ1-3
TGCGCCAGCAGCTTCGAGACTCCCGGTCCCGGGCCGGGACAGAGAAACACCATATATTTT
CASSFETPGPGPGQRNTIYF
>TRBV7-9|.|.|TRBJ1-1
TGTGCCAGCAGCTTACAGCGGCCTGAAGCTTTCTTT
CASSLQRPEAFF
>TRBV5-4|TRBD1|few|TRBJ1-2
TGTGCCAGCCTCGTCCAGGGGGTTAACTATGGCTACACCTTC
CASLVQGVNYGYTF
>TRBV6-5|TRBD1|.|TRBJ1-2
TGTGCCAGCACCTCTGGACAGGGCTATGGCTACACCTTC
CASTSGQGYGYTF
>TRBV19|TRBD1|.|TRBJ2-1
TGTGCCAGTAGTGAACACAGGGGGCTAAGTGAGCAGTTCTTC
CASSEHRGLSEQFF
>TRBV9|.|.|TRBJ1-1
TGTGCCAGCAGAGAGTCCCCCCACGGAGGTGAAGCTTTCTTT
CASRESPHGGEAFF
>TRBV5-4|TRBD2|.|TRBJ2-5
TGTGCCAGCAGCTCTAGCGGGGGGGCGGAGACCCAGTACTTC
CASSSSGGAETQYF
>TRBV7-8|TRBD2|.|TRBJ2-1
TGTGCCAGCAGCTACAGACTAGCGGGAGTGGTTGAGCAGTTCTTC
CASSYRLAGVVEQFF
>TRBV18|.|.|TRBJ2-3
TGTGCCAGCTCACCACCGCAGCGGACGAGCACAGATACGCAGTATTTT
CASSPPQRTSTDTQYF
>TRBV5-1|TRBD2|.|TRBJ2-3
TGCGCCAGCAGCTTAGGGGAGCGGGGGTTTGCAGATACGCAGTATTTT
CASSLGERGFADTQYF
>TRBV9|TRBD2|.|TRBJ2-1
TGTGCCAGCAGCGTTAGCGGGAGACCACACAATGAGCAGTTCTTC
CASSVSGRPHNEQFF
>TRBV7-2|.|.|TRBJ1-3
TGTGCCAGCAGCTTAGACAGGGCGGGAAACACCATATATTTT
CASSLDRAGNTIYF
>TRBV18|.|.|TRBJ2-3
TGTGCCAGCTCACCACCCTCCGTACAAGATACGCAGTATTTT
CASSPPSVQDTQYF